The 30 T cell receptor beta chains below come from one sample, sequenced in a study of OX40 agonist ivuxolimab in advanced cancers. This table comes from immunoSEQ multiplex PCR, and its TCRdb copy is limited to in-frame clones, with some not included. The top ten clones hold more than 0.35% of a sample with about 57,000 clones, more than 75% of them seen once. The sample was CD4+ or CD8+ T cells sorted from blood, taken in a trial of the OX40 agonist ivuxolimab. The receptors stem from an adult with an advanced solid tumor such as melanoma, head and neck, liver or kidney cancer.

This clone was recorded only once. V usage is TRBV7-2 and J usage is TRBJ2-5, with D tentatively TRBD2 (7 bases). The CDR3 extends over 15 amino acids. Per germline, CDR1 SGHTA and CDR2 FQGNSA. The V end lost 5 bases, the J end lost 5 bases, and 18 bases lay between the germline ends. The CDR3 DNA reads as TGTGCCAGCAGCACCATCGGAGGGGGGGAGGAGACCCAGTACTTC. As protein: CASSTIGGGEETQYF. Full variable domain (missing parts from reference TRBV7-2 and TRBJ2-5): GAGVSQSPSNKVTEKGKDVELRCDPISGHTALYWYRQSLGQGLEFLIYFQGNSAPDKSGLPSDRFSAERTGGSVSTLTIQRTQQEDSAVYLCASSTIGGGEETQYFGPGTRLLVL.

The V gene is TRBV2, the J gene TRBJ2-5; possible D gene TRBD1, 6 bases. Looked up from germline, CDR1 is SNHLY and CDR2 is FYNNEI. V was trimmed by 11 bases and J by 7 bases, leaving 26 bases between them. The length of the CDR3 is 15 residues. The CDR3 sequence is CASSQGRVHPGTQYF. For the CDR3, the DNA is TGTGCCTCCTCACAGGGCCGAGTCCACCCAGGGACCCAGTACTTC.

The chain is built from TRBV5-1 and TRBJ2-1; TRBD1 might be the D (6 bases). This CDR3 is 16 amino acids long. Trimming removed 0 bases at V and 7 bases at J, with 17 bases between. In germline, CDR1 is SGHRS, CDR2 YFSETQ. DNA for the CDR3: TGCGCCAGCAGCTTGGTGTTCAGGGGCTTAGGTAATGAGCAGTTCTTC. Amino acid sequence: CASSLVFRGLGNEQFF.

V usage is TRBV7-2 and J usage is TRBJ1-4; D perhaps matches TRBD1 (6 bases). V lost 5 bases, J lost 7 bases, and 14 bases lay in between. Germline V CDR1 and CDR2: SGHTA, FQGNSA. This CDR3 spans 14 amino acids. The DNA for the CDR3 is TGTGCCAGCAGCGTAGGCGGGACATTTGAAAAACTGTTTTTT. Its translation: CASSVGGTFEKLFF. The whole variable domain, remainder taken from reference TRBV7-2 and TRBJ1-4, is GAGVSQSPSNKVTEKGKDVELRCDPISGHTALYWYRQSLGQGLEFLIYFQGNSAPDKSGLPSDRFSAERTGGSVSTLTIQRTQQEDSAVYLCASSVGGTFEKLFFGSGTQLSVL.

The chain recombines TRBV6-1 with TRBJ1-3; tentatively, D is TRBD1 (5 bases). The CDR3 extends over 14 amino acids. Germline lookup yields CDR1 MNHNS and CDR2 SASEGT. V lost 7 bases to trimming and J lost 0 bases, with 10 bases between them. DNA for the CDR3: TGTGCCAGCACTAGGGGCTACTCTGGAAACACCATATATTTT. Translation gives CASTRGYSGNTIYF.

V gene TRBV9 combines with J gene TRBJ2-1; D is perhaps TRBD2 (5 bases). V was trimmed by 0 bases and J by 3 bases, leaving 10 bases between them. CDR1 SGDLS and CDR2 YYNGEE come from the germline V gene. The CDR3 runs 15 residues. The CDR3, as DNA: TGTGCCAGCAGCGTAGAAGGTGACTACTACAATGAGCAGTTCTTC. Protein: CASSVEGDYYNEQFF.

This chain connects TRBV7-9 to TRBJ2-2; no definite D call. The CDR3 runs to 14 residues. Germline loops: CDR1 SEHNR, CDR2 FQNEAQ (reference sequence). V lost 2 bases, J lost 5 bases, and 9 bases lay in between. CDR3 protein: CASSLWQETGELFF. The CDR3 nucleotides are TGTGCCAGCAGCTTATGGCAGGAAACCGGGGAGCTGTTTTTT.

The J gene is TRBJ2-2, the V gene TRBV5-4; 11 nucleotides line up with TRBD1. V was clipped by 4 bases and J by 3 bases; unmatched bases: 5. The CDR3 length is 16 residues. Germline CDR1 and CDR2: SGHNT and YYREEE (reference sequence). CDR3 loop: CASSQGTGGYTGELFF. The CDR3 nucleotides are TGTGCCAGCAGCCAGGGGACAGGGGGGTACACCGGGGAGCTGTTTTTT.

V usage is TRBV14 and J usage is TRBJ1-1; D uncertain. Germline values: CDR1 SGHDN, CDR2 FVKESK. Trimming removed 0 bases at V and 7 bases at J, with 12 bases between. The CDR3 loop spans 14 amino acids. The CDR3 nucleotides read TGTGCCAGCAGCCAAGATAGCGCCTCCTTTGAAGCTTTCTTT. Translated: CASSQDSASFEAFF.

The J gene is TRBJ2-6, the V gene TRBV5-5; D unclear. V was cut by 4 bases and J by 1 base, with 9 bases left in between. This CDR3 is 15 amino acids long. From germline, CDR1 is SGHKS and CDR2 YYEKEE (reference sequence). The CDR3 loop is CASSAAFSGANVLTF. The DNA for the CDR3 is TGTGCCAGCAGCGCGGCCTTTTCTGGGGCCAACGTCCTGACTTTC.

J is TRBJ1-2 and V is TRBV11-2; perhaps TRBD1 as D (5 bases). V dropped 0 bases and J dropped 7 bases, with 15 bases sitting between them. Germline V gene lookup returns CDR1 SGHAT and CDR2 FQNNGV. The CDR3 consists of 15 residues. CDR3 DNA sequence: TGTGCCAGCAGCTTAGATCCAGGGTTCAGGAGTGGCTACACCTTC. It codes for CASSLDPGFRSGYTF.

The chain has TRBV11-2 and TRBJ2-3, with a weak D call TRBD1 (5 bases). Per germline, CDR1 SGHAT and CDR2 FQNNGV. V lost 5 bases to trimming and J lost 1 base, with 10 bases between them. The CDR3 loop spans 14 amino acids. In nucleotides, the CDR3 is TGTGCCAGCAGCCAGGGTGGGGGCACAGATACGCAGTATTTT. This encodes CASSQGGGTDTQYF. The variable domain in full, with the rest retrieved from reference TRBV11-2 and TRBJ2-3, is EAGVAQSPRYKIIEKRQSVAFWCNPISGHATLYWYQQILGQGPKLLIQFQNNGVVDDSQLPKDRFSAERLKGVDSTLKIQPAKLEDSAVYLCASSQGGGTDTQYFGPGTRLTVL.

The chain carries TRBV6-1 and TRBJ2-7; 9 bases agree with TRBD2. V was pared by 5 bases and J by 3 bases, with 2 bases of the junction left unmatched. Per germline, CDR1 MNHNS and CDR2 SASEGT. The CDR3 extends over 13 amino acids. The CDR3 sequence: CASSSSGSYEQYF. DNA of the CDR3: TGTGCCAGCAGTAGTAGCGGGAGCTACGAGCAGTACTTC.

This clone was recorded once. The rearrangement uses TRBV30 and TRBJ2-7; TRBD1 matches at 8 bases. With V trimmed by 7 bases and J by 4 bases, 12 bases remained unmatched. CDR1 and CDR2 from the germline V gene are GTSNPN and SVGIG (reference sequence). The CDR3 is 14 amino acids. The chain's CDR3 is CASHRDRRGYEQYF. For the CDR3, the DNA is TGTGCCTCGCACCGGGACAGGAGGGGGTACGAGCAGTACTTC.

The gene calls are TRBV7-9 and TRBJ1-2; no clear D. CDR3 length equals 14 residues. V was pared by 5 bases and J by 2 bases, with 12 bases between. Per germline, CDR1 SEHNR and CDR2 FQNEAQ (reference sequence). The CDR3, as DNA: TGTGCCAGCAGCCTCCTGCCCGCAAACTATGGCTACACCTTC. It is translated as CASSLLPANYGYTF.

The chain employs TRBV6-5 and TRBJ1-6; unclear D gene. The V end was cut by 5 bases, the J end by 7 bases, with 12 bases between. The CDR3 consists of 14 residues. In germline, CDR1 is MNHEY, CDR2 SVGAGI. The CDR3 here is CASSPGPLNSPLHF. The CDR3 nucleotides read TGTGCCAGCAGTCCCGGTCCGTTAAATTCACCCCTCCACTTT.

The chain employs TRBV6-1 and TRBJ1-1; D is ambiguous. CDR3 size: 14 residues. V was trimmed by 5 bases and J by 0 bases, leaving 10 bases between them. The germline V gene encodes CDR1 MNHNS and CDR2 SASEGT. The CDR3 spells CASSQGRLNTEAFF. The CDR3 bases are TGTGCCAGCAGTCAAGGACGTCTGAACACTGAAGCTTTCTTT.

The V call is TRBV7-8, the J call TRBJ1-1; 7 bases align to TRBD1. CDR3 length: 14 residues. CDR1 and CDR2 (germline): SGHVS, FQNEAQ. V shed 1 base and J 6 bases; nucleotides not matched to a gene: 5. DNA for the CDR3: TGTGCCAGCAGCTTAGGAGACAGGGAGGCTGAAGCTTTCTTT. It specifies CASSLGDREAEAFF.

This sequence joins TRBV7-2 and TRBJ1-1, with 10 bases identical to TRBD1. The V segment lost 5 bases and the J segment 1 base; nucleotides outside the gene matches: 1. Looked up from germline, CDR1 is SGHTA and CDR2 is FQGNSA. The CDR3 is 14 amino acids. CDR3 nucleotides: TGTGCCAGCAGCAGGGACAGGGGGAACACTGAAGCTTTCTTT. This codes for CASSRDRGNTEAFF.

J is TRBJ1-2 and V is TRBV7-3; D possibly corresponds to TRBD1 (5 bases). V gave up 2 bases and J gave up 6 bases, with 13 bases separating them. Germline lookup yields CDR1 SGHTA and CDR2 FQGTGA. The CDR3 runs to 14 residues. The CDR3 nucleotides are TGTGCCAGCAGCTTACGGGCGGGGGATAATGGCTACACCTTC. This encodes CASSLRAGDNGYTF.

There are a few counts of this clone. The rearrangement joins TRBV5-1 to TRBJ2-3; perhaps TRBD2 as D (6 bases). The CDR3 sequence is 16 residues long. Germline CDR1 reads SGHRS; CDR2 reads YFSETQ. The V gene lost 4 bases and the J gene lost 1 base, with 16 bases spanning the gap. The CDR3 bases are TGCGCCAGCAGCGTGGTCTTATCGGGGGGCACAGATACGCAGTATTTT. Translating it yields CASSVVLSGGTDTQYF.

The V gene is TRBV7-8, the J gene TRBJ1-2; D gene unclear. The CDR3 is 17 amino acids. Trimming shortened V by 1 base and J by 0 bases, and 15 bases separated the two germline ends. Germline V gene lookup returns CDR1 SGHVS and CDR2 FQNEAQ. The DNA of the CDR3 is TGTGCCAGCAGCTTAGGAAGCAGTGGGGTTACTAACTATGGCTACACCTTC. It translates to CASSLGSSGVTNYGYTF.

V usage is TRBV7-2 and J usage is TRBJ2-3; 14 positions match TRBD2. Losses at the gene ends were 4 bases for V and 6 bases for J; bases not matched to a gene: 3. The CDR3 is 15 residues long. Per germline, CDR1 SGHTA and CDR2 FQGNSA. The CDR3 spells CASSSGTSGSDTQYF. CDR3 nucleotide sequence: TGTGCCAGCAGCTCCGGGACTAGCGGGAGTGATACGCAGTATTTT.

This chain connects TRBV19 to TRBJ2-5, with 10 bases fitting TRBD1. V was clipped by 3 bases and J by 5 bases; unmatched bases: 6. Germline CDR1 reads LNHDA; CDR2 reads SQIVND (reference sequence). The length of the CDR3 is 15 residues. The CDR3 coding sequence is TGTGCCAGTAGTATGGGGACAGGGGCAGGGGAGACCCAGTACTTC. Protein: CASSMGTGAGETQYF. The entire variable domain, with the rest obtained from reference TRBV19 and TRBJ2-5, is as follows: DGGITQSPKYLFRKEGQNVTLSCEQNLNHDAMYWYRQDPGQGLRLIYYSQIVNDFQKGDIAEGYSVSREKKESFPLTVTSAQKNPTAFYLCASSMGTGAGETQYFGPGTRLLVL.

V is TRBV7-2 and J is TRBJ1-4, with D possibly being TRBD1 (6 bases). This CDR3 region has 14 residues. Looked up from germline, CDR1 is SGHTA and CDR2 is FQGNSA. Trimming removed 4 bases at V and 2 bases at J, with 8 bases between. In DNA, the CDR3 is TGTGCCAGCAGCTCTACAGGGACTAATGAAAAACTGTTTTTT. Protein: CASSSTGTNEKLFF.

The count of this clone is one. This rearrangement joins TRBV15 to TRBJ2-7, with TRBD1 matching 11 bases. The germline V gene encodes CDR1 LNHNV and CDR2 YYDKDF (reference sequence). CDR3 length: 14 residues. V lost 3 bases, J lost 4 bases, and 2 bases stayed unmatched. CDR3 bases: TGTGCCACCAGCAGGGACAGGGGGCTTTACGAGCAGTACTTC. It encodes CATSRDRGLYEQYF.

This chain links TRBV7-2 with TRBJ2-1; 10 nucleotides line up with TRBD2. V gave up 4 bases and J gave up 9 bases; unmatched junction bases: 12. The CDR3 runs to 16 residues. Germline CDR1 is SGHTA and CDR2 is FQGNSA. DNA for the CDR3: TGTGCCAGCAGCTACGGGACTAGCGCAAATCGGGGTGAGCAGTTCTTC. Its protein is CASSYGTSANRGEQFF.

This clone came up once. This rearrangement joins TRBV4-2 to TRBJ2-1; D is possibly TRBD2 (6 bases). Germline-derived CDR1 and CDR2 are LGHNA and YNFKEQ. The V end was cut by 0 bases, the J end by 9 bases, with 15 bases between. This CDR3 has 15 residues. CDR3 sequence (DNA): TGTGCCAGCAGCCAAGAATTGGACTACCAACCTGAGCAGTTCTTC. Amino acids: CASSQELDYQPEQFF.

This clone was found once. This sequence joins TRBV10-3 and TRBJ2-1; 10 positions agree with TRBD2. Germline-derived CDR1 and CDR2 are ENHRY and SYGVKD. V gave up 2 bases and J gave up 8 bases; unmatched junction bases: 6. The CDR3 length is 15 residues. CDR3 protein: CAISETSGISHEQFF. The CDR3 DNA sequence: TGTGCCATCAGTGAGACTAGCGGGATTTCTCATGAGCAGTTCTTC.

The rearrangement joins TRBV6-1 to TRBJ1-2; 7 bases map to TRBD1. CDR1 and CDR2 from the germline V gene are MNHNS and SASEGT. The length of the CDR3 is 14 residues. Trimming removed 5 bases from V and 1 base from J; junction bases left unmatched: 4. Here the CDR3 reads CASSPQGINYGYTF. As DNA, the CDR3 is TGTGCCAGCAGTCCACAGGGGATTAACTATGGCTACACCTTC.